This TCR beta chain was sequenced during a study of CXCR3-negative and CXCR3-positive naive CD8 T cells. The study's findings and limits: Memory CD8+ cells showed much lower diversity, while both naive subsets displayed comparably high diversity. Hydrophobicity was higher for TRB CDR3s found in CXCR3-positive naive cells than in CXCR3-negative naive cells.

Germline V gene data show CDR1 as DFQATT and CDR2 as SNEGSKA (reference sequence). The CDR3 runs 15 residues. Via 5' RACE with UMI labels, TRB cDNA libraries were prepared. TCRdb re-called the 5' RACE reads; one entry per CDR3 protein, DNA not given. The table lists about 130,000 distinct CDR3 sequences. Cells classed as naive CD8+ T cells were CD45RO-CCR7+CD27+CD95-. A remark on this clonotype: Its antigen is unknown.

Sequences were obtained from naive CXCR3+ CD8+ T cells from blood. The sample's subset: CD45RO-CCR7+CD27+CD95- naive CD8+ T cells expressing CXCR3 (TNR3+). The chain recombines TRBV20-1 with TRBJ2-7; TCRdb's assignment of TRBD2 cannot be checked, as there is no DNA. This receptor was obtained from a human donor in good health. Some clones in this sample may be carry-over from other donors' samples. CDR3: CSARELAGGSYEQYF.